This entry concerns a single TCR beta chain. V dropped 2 bases and J dropped 3 bases, with 13 bases sitting between them. In germline, CDR1 is MNHEY, CDR2 SVGAGI. This CDR3 region has 16 residues. The sample comes from a study of blood T cell repertoires in COVID-19. As for the study in general: Sites in the United States, Italy and Spain provided acute and convalescent COVID-19 samples. Sources were T cells, B-cell-depleted T cells, or PBMCs; the material itself was cDNA or gDNA.

As handled by the study authors: Nucleated cell number was recorded as an estimate derived from reference gene primer amplification. The table came from immunoSEQ multiplex PCR; TCRdb's copy has only in-frame clones and leaves some out. The V and J calls and clone size come from that table; D and trimming were worked out from the DNA. The sample comprises 150,000 to 200,000 clones, around four fifths of which are singletons, and 2% to 2.5% rests with the top ten. The V call is TRBV6-5, the J call TRBJ1-4, with D perhaps TRBD1 (6 bases). The sequence derives from a woman older than 75 with acute or convalescent COVID-19. The sample consisted of peripheral blood. CDR3 residues: CASSYRGLGPNEKLFF. DNA for the CDR3: TGTGCCAGCAGTTACAGGGGGTTAGGGCCTAATGAAAAACTGTTTTTT.